The 26 T cell receptor beta chains reported below all come from one sample, sequenced in a study of OX40 agonist ivuxolimab in advanced cancers. The method was immunoSEQ multiplex PCR; TCRdb's version includes in-frame clones alone and lacks a portion of them. The sample contains about 23,000 clones, about 77% of which appear only once. Sequencing was performed on CD4+ or CD8+ T cells sorted from blood, taken in a trial of the OX40 agonist ivuxolimab. The receptor source for this set is an adult with an advanced solid tumor such as melanoma, head and neck, liver or kidney cancer.

The V gene is TRBV7-8, the J gene TRBJ1-4; 7 bases are a match to TRBD1. Per the germline V gene, CDR1 is SGHVS and CDR2 is FQNEAQ. V lost 5 bases, J lost 8 bases, and 11 bases stayed unmatched. This CDR3 has 15 residues. CDR3 sequence: CASSRTGVIGEKLFF. CDR3 DNA sequence: TGTGCCAGCAGCCGAACAGGGGTCATTGGGGAAAAACTGTTTTTT. Variable domain in full (rest from reference TRBV7-8 and TRBJ1-4): GAGVSQSPRYKVAKRGQDVALRCDPISGHVSLFWYQQALGQGPEFLTYFQNEAQLDKSGLPSDRFFAERPEGSVSTLKIQRTQQEDSAVYLCASSRTGVIGEKLFFGSGTQLSVL.

The chain is built from TRBV9 and TRBJ2-2, with 9 nucleotides matching TRBD2. CDR3 size: 17 residues. Trimming cost V 2 bases and J 3 bases; bases outside gene matches: 8. The germline gives CDR1 SGDLS, CDR2 YYNGEE. The CDR3 DNA reads TGTGCCAGCAGCGTCCTGGCGGGGGGGCTTGACACCGGGGAGCTGTTTTTT. It encodes CASSVLAGGLDTGELFF.

The rearrangement links TRBV12-5 to TRBJ2-1, with D unresolved. V was shortened by 5 bases and J by 5 bases, with 1 base between the two germline ends. CDR1 is LGHNT, CDR2 FRNRAP, per germline. The CDR3 covers 10 residues. The CDR3 DNA is TGTGCTAGTGGTGACAATGAGCAGTTCTTC. Translated: CASGDNEQFF.

To note about this clone: The sample carries other DNA sequences with the same CDR3. The chain recombines TRBV11-3 with TRBJ1-3; 8 bases are a match to TRBD1. V trimming: 5 bases; J trimming: 2 bases; junction bases outside the gene matches: 5. Germline V lookup: CDR1 SGHNT, CDR2 YENEEA. The CDR3 sequence is 15 residues long. CDR3: CASSPGQGPGNTIYF. In DNA, the CDR3 is TGTGCCAGCAGCCCCGGACAGGGCCCTGGAAACACCATATATTTT.

This chain uses TRBV5-1 with TRBJ2-5; TRBD1 might be the D (5 bases). The CDR3 sequence is 17 residues long. The V end lost 0 bases, the J end lost 2 bases, and 17 bases lay between the germline ends. Germline V gene lookup returns CDR1 SGHRS and CDR2 YFSETQ. The CDR3 bases are TGCGCCAGCAGCTTGGGTATCCAGGGAAGGGGTCAAGAGACCCAGTACTTC. It encodes CASSLGIQGRGQETQYF.

This clone was recorded once. The CDR3 loop is CASRSPREGPNEQFF. CDR3 bases: TGTGCCAGCAGGTCTCCGCGGGAGGGCCCCAATGAGCAGTTCTTC. This chain connects TRBV5-8 to TRBJ2-1; 9 bases map to TRBD2. The V and J ends lost 5 bases and 6 bases, in that order; junction bases with no gene match: 9. Per germline, CDR1 SGHTS and CDR2 YDEGEE. The CDR3 has 15 amino acids.

The chain has TRBV7-3 and TRBJ2-1; 9 bases are shared with TRBD2. The germline gives CDR1 SGHTA, CDR2 FQGTGA. With 1 base clipped from V and 6 bases from J, the junction kept 10 bases outside the gene matches. The CDR3 covers 17 residues. The CDR3 reads CASSLNPIAGARNEQFF. CDR3 nucleotides: TGTGCCAGCAGCTTAAACCCGATAGCGGGAGCTCGCAATGAGCAGTTCTTC.

The genes are TRBV7-9 and TRBJ2-7; a possible D gene is TRBD2 (7 bases). CDR3 size: 14 residues. V was pared by 1 base and J by 9 bases, with 16 bases between. Germline assignment: CDR1 SEHNR and CDR2 FQNEAQ (reference sequence). The CDR3 coding sequence is TGTGCCAGCAGCTTAGTGGGGGGGGCGCGGTGGCAGTACTTC. Protein: CASSLVGGARWQYF.

The rearrangement uses TRBV6-1 and TRBJ2-7, with a weak D call TRBD2 (5 bases). The germline CDR1 and CDR2 sequences are MNHNS and SASEGT. The CDR3 sequence is 13 residues long. V was trimmed by 11 bases and J by 2 bases, leaving 16 bases between them. The CDR3 DNA follows: TGTGCCTCGAACCACCGGGGAGCCTACGAGCAGTACTTC. Translation gives CASNHRGAYEQYF.

V and J are TRBV18 and TRBJ2-3; 8 nucleotides align to TRBD2. CDR1 is KGHSH, CDR2 LQKENI, per germline. The CDR3 is 16 residues long. The V gene end was trimmed by 2 bases and the J gene end by 5 bases; junction bases not matched to a gene: 9. The DNA of the CDR3 is TGTGCCAGCTCACCAATGTATAGCGGGGAGGTAGATACGCAGTATTTT. Its protein is CASSPMYSGEVDTQYF.

Only a few counts were recorded for this clone. The chain combines TRBV2 with TRBJ2-2; 7 bases fit TRBD1. CDR3 size: 15 residues. Per the germline V gene, CDR1 is SNHLY and CDR2 is FYNNEI. Unmatched junction bases numbered 10, after V lost 8 bases and J lost 4 bases. The CDR3 spells CASSSRDRFTGELFF. DNA of the CDR3: TGTGCCAGCTCGTCTCGGGACAGATTCACCGGGGAGCTGTTTTTT.

V and J are TRBV11-2 and TRBJ2-3; a possible D gene is TRBD1 (6 bases). The germline gives CDR1 SGHAT, CDR2 FQNNGV. The ends were cut back, 6 bases at V and 4 bases at J, with 11 bases in the middle. The CDR3 has 13 residues. CDR3 region: CASRLKGADTQYF. CDR3 bases: TGTGCCAGCAGGTTAAAGGGGGCAGATACGCAGTATTTT.

The chain's CDR3 is CASSLGSAGFTEAFF. Written as DNA, the CDR3 is TGTGCCAGCAGTTTAGGAAGTGCAGGGTTTACTGAAGCTTTCTTT. This chain connects TRBV28 to TRBJ1-1, with D tentatively TRBD1 (5 bases). The CDR3 loop spans 15 amino acids. Per the germline V gene, CDR1 is MDHEN and CDR2 is SYDVKM. V lost 2 bases and J lost 5, with 15 bases in between.

This sequence joins TRBV5-1 and TRBJ1-5; D is uncertain. The CDR3 totals 15 residues. CDR1 SGHRS and CDR2 YFSETQ come from the germline V gene. The V and J ends lost 2 bases and 2 bases respectively, with 11 bases between them. The CDR3 bases are TGCGCCAGCAGCTTAGGCGTTCTGGGCAATCAGCCCCAGCATTTT. Translating gives CASSLGVLGNQPQHF. The entire variable domain, with the rest obtained from reference TRBV5-1 and TRBJ1-5, is as follows: KAGVTQTPRYLIKTRGQQVTLSCSPISGHRSVSWYQQTPGQGLQFLFEYFSETQRNKGNFPGRFSGRQFSNSRSEMNVSTLELGDSALYLCASSLGVLGNQPQHFGDGTRLSIL.

The J gene is TRBJ1-2, the V gene TRBV5-1, with 9 bases identical to TRBD1. This CDR3 has 15 residues. Trimming removed 2 bases from V and 4 bases from J; junction bases left unmatched: 6. Germline lookup yields CDR1 SGHRS and CDR2 YFSETQ. DNA of the CDR3: TGCGCCAGCAGCTTAGGGACAGGGAACGCCTATGGCTACACCTTC. Residues: CASSLGTGNAYGYTF.

CDR3 protein: CASSLRDKIYEQYF. CDR3 coding DNA: TGTGCCAGCAGTCTCCGGGACAAGATCTACGAGCAGTACTTC. V and J are TRBV6-1 and TRBJ2-7; D possibly corresponds to TRBD1 (6 bases). The CDR3 loop spans 14 amino acids. Germline V CDR1 and CDR2: MNHNS, SASEGT. The V end lost 5 bases, the J end lost 3 bases, and 14 bases lay between the germline ends.

The V and J genes are TRBV18 and TRBJ2-1; a weak D match, TRBD2 (7 bases). The CDR3 totals 14 residues. Germline V gene lookup returns CDR1 KGHSH and CDR2 LQKENI. The V and J ends lost 6 bases and 8 bases respectively, with 17 bases between them. The DNA for the CDR3 is TGTGCCAGCTCGTCCGCGGGGGCCGGCGATGAGCAGTTCTTC. Its protein is CASSSAGAGDEQFF.

The V call is TRBV28, the J call TRBJ2-1; D not resolved. CDR1 is MDHEN, CDR2 SYDVKM, per germline. The CDR3 runs 11 residues. V was cut by 6 bases and J by 10 bases, with 10 bases left in between. CDR3 coding DNA: TGTGCCAGCAGCTCCGTTCGCGAGCAGTTCTTC. Its protein is CASSSVREQFF.

The chain combines TRBV9 with TRBJ2-1; D is unresolved. The CDR3 runs to 15 residues. CDR1 and CDR2 (germline): SGDLS, YYNGEE. Trimming took off 4 bases at V and 5 bases at J, with 16 bases between the two ends. The CDR3 loop reads CASSPHVGTNNEQFF. In DNA, the CDR3 is TGTGCCAGCAGCCCCCATGTGGGCACGAACAATGAGCAGTTCTTC.

The chain carries TRBV11-2 and TRBJ2-7, with D unresolved. The CDR3 loop spans 15 amino acids. CDR1 is SGHAT, CDR2 FQNNGV, per germline. The germline V and J ends were trimmed by 1 base and 4 bases, with 14 bases remaining between them. The CDR3 bases are TGTGCCAGCAGCTTAGCGGTAACTTCAATATACGAGCAGTACTTC. Its translation: CASSLAVTSIYEQYF.

This chain joins TRBV7-9 and TRBJ2-2, with 8 bases lining up with TRBD1. Trimming removed 5 bases from V and 0 bases from J; junction bases left unmatched: 8. This CDR3 region has 17 residues. The germline V gene has CDR1 SEHNR and CDR2 FQNEAQ (reference sequence). The DNA for the CDR3 is TGTGCCAGCAGCCCACAAACAGGGGGTACGAACACCGGGGAGCTGTTTTTT. Amino acid sequence: CASSPQTGGTNTGELFF. Full variable domain (remainder filled in from reference TRBV7-9 and TRBJ2-2): DTGVSQNPRHKITKRGQNVTFRCDPISEHNRLYWYRQTLGQGPEFLTYFQNEAQLEKSRLLSDRFSAERPKGSFSTLEIQRTEQGDSAMYLCASSPQTGGTNTGELFFGEGSRLTVL.

V is TRBV18 and J is TRBJ1-5, with D perhaps TRBD1 (6 bases). Germline V gives CDR1 KGHSH, CDR2 LQKENI. This CDR3 region has 14 residues. V was cut by 4 bases and J by 3 bases, with 10 bases left in between. This chain's CDR3 is CASSLGQTNQPQHF. Written as DNA, the CDR3 is TGTGCCAGCTCACTCGGACAGACCAATCAGCCCCAGCATTTT.

The chain carries TRBV15 and TRBJ2-3, with unresolved D. The CDR3 contains 16 residues. CDR1 and CDR2 (germline): LNHNV, YYDKDF (reference sequence). V lost 0 bases, J lost 2 bases, and 12 bases lay in between. CDR3 residues: CATSREATRNTDTQYF. The CDR3 bases are TGTGCCACCAGCAGAGAGGCGACAAGGAACACAGATACGCAGTATTTT.

The chain joins TRBV19 to TRBJ2-4; D ambiguous. Germline V gives CDR1 LNHDA, CDR2 SQIVND (reference sequence). Trimming cost V 5 bases and J 4 bases, with 9 bases left between them. The CDR3 spans 13 residues. The CDR3 protein is CASSGRQKNIQYF. The DNA for the CDR3 is TGTGCCAGTAGTGGAAGGCAGAAAAACATTCAGTACTTC.

This rearrangement joins TRBV7-9 to TRBJ2-7; 12 bases match TRBD1. The CDR3 runs to 18 residues. The V gene's germline CDR1 is SEHNR and CDR2 FQNEAQ (reference sequence). V was pared by 8 bases and J by 6 bases, with 20 bases of the junction left unmatched. CDR3 nucleotides: TGTGCCAGCCTGGAATCCGGGACAGGGGGCGCAAGGTCCCGCGAGCAGTACTTC. Protein: CASLESGTGGARSREQYF.

V usage is TRBV6-6 and J usage is TRBJ2-7; 7 positions agree with TRBD2. From germline, CDR1 is MNHNY and CDR2 SVGAGI (reference sequence). V was clipped by 6 bases and J by 6 bases; unmatched bases: 8. CDR3 size: 13 residues. The CDR3 nucleotides are TGTGCCAGCAGGCGGGAGTGGCGGGGCGAGCAGTACTTC. Protein: CASRREWRGEQYF.